This T cell receptor beta chain was identified in a study of T cells in Graves' hyperthyroidism and ophthalmopathy. This CDR3 is built from 15 residues. Trimming left V 2 bases short and J 6 bases short, with 16 bases between. Germline V gene sequence: CDR1 SGHTA, CDR2 FQGNSA. TCR beta CDR3 regions were amplified from RNA. HTBI primers drove first-round RT-PCR of the TCR CDR3. TCRdb re-analysed the multiplex PCR reads in MiXCR, keeping a single row per CDR3 protein. Here the sample spans roughly 500,000 distinct CDR3 sequences, approximately 48% being singletons. The clonotype comes from an adult woman with Graves' disease, either hyperthyroidism or ophthalmopathy (not recorded which). Material: peripheral blood or thyroid tissue (not recorded which). The chain employs TRBV7-2 and TRBJ1-2; the D is unclear. The chain's CDR3 is CASSLTRPGTDGYTF. In DNA form, the CDR3 reads TGTGCCAGCAGCTTAACCCGGCCAGGAACCGATGGCTACACCTTC.